A single sample is the source of the 3 T cell receptor beta chains below, sequenced in a study of Ad26.COV2.S vaccination and SARS-CoV-2 variants. The assay was immunoSEQ multiplex PCR, and TCRdb's table has in-frame clones only and misses some. The sample has under 150,000 clones, roughly 89% seen once. The source was peripheral blood, collected after recovery from COVID-19. The receptors come from a human donor who had recovered from COVID-19.

The rearrangement links TRBV6-5 to TRBJ1-6; no definite D call. The length of the CDR3 is 15 residues. Germline lookup yields CDR1 MNHEY and CDR2 SVGAGI. V was cut by 2 bases and J by 5 bases, with 10 bases left in between. The CDR3 coding sequence is TGTGCCAGCAGTTACGGAAGTTTCAATAATTCACCCCTCCACTTT. This encodes CASSYGSFNNSPLHF.

The J gene is TRBJ1-6, the V gene TRBV7-2; no definite D call. Per the germline V gene, CDR1 is SGHTA and CDR2 is FQGNSA. The germline V and J ends were trimmed by 5 bases and 9 bases, with 11 bases remaining between them. The CDR3 covers 13 residues. CDR3 DNA sequence: TGTGCCAGCAGCACTAGAGAAGGTTCACCCCTCCACTTT. Protein product: CASSTREGSPLHF.

This clone was recorded only once. The genes are TRBV2 and TRBJ2-7; D is unresolved. The CDR3 extends over 12 amino acids. CDR1 SNHLY and CDR2 FYNNEI come from the germline V gene. Trimming took 7 bases from V and 4 from J, leaving 11 bases between them. The CDR3 nucleotides are TGTGCCAGCATTAGGACGGAGTACGAGCAGTACTTC. This translates into CASIRTEYEQYF.